What follows is one TCR beta chain and its context. Its antigen remains unknown. The sample comes from a study of naive and memory T cell subsets. An oligonucleotide containing a UMI was ligated to the 3' end of TCR cDNA. Adult healthy volunteers gave 2.5 ml peripheral blood for whole-blood RNA. Reverse transcription used DNase-treated unsorted total RNA, aiming for roughly 1 to 1000 ng. V lost 6 bases, J lost 1 base, and 10 bases lay in between. Germline V gives CDR1 MNHEY, CDR2 SVGAGI. The CDR3 spans 14 residues. Four PCR rounds used nested alpha and beta constant region primers plus the SP2 primer. Reverse transcription of blood and skin TCR RNA was primed at alpha and beta constant regions. Using its own MiXCR run on the 5' RACE reads, TCRdb lists one record per CDR3 protein. The sample comprises about 62,000 distinct CDR3 sequences, 8% of which are singletons, and 15% to 20% rests with the top ten.

Study-level findings and limits: The RNA method is potentially sensitive to activation and differentiation changes.

The TCR comes from a female donor in good health. The chain couples TRBV6-5 to TRBJ1-5; TRBD1 is a possible D gene (6 bases). In nucleotides, the CDR3 is TGTGCCAGCAGCACGACAGGAAGCAATCAGCCCCAGCATTTT. As protein: CASSTTGSNQPQHF.